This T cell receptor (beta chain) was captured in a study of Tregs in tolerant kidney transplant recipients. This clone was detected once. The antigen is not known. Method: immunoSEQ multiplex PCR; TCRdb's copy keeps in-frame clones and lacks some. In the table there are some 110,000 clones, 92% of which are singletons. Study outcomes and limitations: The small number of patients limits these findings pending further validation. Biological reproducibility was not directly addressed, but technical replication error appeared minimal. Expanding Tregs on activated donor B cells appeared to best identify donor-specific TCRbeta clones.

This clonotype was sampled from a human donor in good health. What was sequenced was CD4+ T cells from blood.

The CDR3 loop is CASSLTAGQETQYF. The CDR3 DNA is TGCGCCAGCAGCTTGACAGCGGGACAAGAGACCCAGTACTTC. This chain connects TRBV5-1 to TRBJ2-5; 7 nucleotides line up with TRBD2. Germline loops: CDR1 SGHRS, CDR2 YFSETQ. With 1 base clipped from V and 2 bases from J, the junction kept 2 bases outside the gene matches. There are 14 residues in the CDR3.